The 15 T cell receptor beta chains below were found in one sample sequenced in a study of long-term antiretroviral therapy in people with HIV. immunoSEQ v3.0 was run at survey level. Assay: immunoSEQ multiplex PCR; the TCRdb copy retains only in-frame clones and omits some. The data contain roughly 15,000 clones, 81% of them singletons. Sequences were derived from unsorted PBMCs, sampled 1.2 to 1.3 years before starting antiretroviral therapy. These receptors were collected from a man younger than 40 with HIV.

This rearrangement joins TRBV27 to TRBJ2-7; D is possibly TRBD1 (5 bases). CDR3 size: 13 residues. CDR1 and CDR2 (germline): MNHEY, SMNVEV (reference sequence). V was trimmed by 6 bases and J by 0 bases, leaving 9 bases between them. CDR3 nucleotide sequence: TGTGCCAGCAGACAGGTCAACTCCTACGAGCAGTACTTC. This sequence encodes CASRQVNSYEQYF.

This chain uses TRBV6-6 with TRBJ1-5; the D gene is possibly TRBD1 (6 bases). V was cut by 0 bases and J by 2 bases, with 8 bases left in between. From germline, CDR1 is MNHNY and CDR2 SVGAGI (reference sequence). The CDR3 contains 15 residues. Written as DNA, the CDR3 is TGTGCCAGCAGTTACTCGGAGGGGGGCAATCAGCCCCAGCATTTT. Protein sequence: CASSYSEGGNQPQHF.

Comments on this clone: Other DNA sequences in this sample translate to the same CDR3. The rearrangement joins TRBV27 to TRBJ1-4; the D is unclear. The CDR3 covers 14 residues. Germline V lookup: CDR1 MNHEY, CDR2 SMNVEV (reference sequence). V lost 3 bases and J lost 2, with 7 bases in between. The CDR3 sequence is CASSFKGTNEKLFF. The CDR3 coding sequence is TGTGCCAGCAGTTTTAAGGGCACTAATGAAAAACTGTTTTTT.

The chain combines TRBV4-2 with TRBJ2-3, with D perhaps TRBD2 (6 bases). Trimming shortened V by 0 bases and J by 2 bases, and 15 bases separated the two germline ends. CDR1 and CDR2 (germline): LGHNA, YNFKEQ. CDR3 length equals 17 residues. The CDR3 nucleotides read TGTGCCAGCAGCCAAGACCCCGGTGGACTAAACACAGATACGCAGTATTTT. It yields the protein CASSQDPGGLNTDTQYF.

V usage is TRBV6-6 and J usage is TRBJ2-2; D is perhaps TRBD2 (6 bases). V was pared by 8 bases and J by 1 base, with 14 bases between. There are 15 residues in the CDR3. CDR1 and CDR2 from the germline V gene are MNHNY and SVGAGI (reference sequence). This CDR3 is CASQTGVQNTGELFF. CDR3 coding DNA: TGTGCCAGCCAGACGGGGGTCCAGAACACCGGGGAGCTGTTTTTT.

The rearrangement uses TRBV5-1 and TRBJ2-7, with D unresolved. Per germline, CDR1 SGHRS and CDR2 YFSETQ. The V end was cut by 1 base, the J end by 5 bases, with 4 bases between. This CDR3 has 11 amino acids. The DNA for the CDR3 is TGCGCCAGCAGCTTGAAACACGAGCAGTACTTC. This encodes CASSLKHEQYF.

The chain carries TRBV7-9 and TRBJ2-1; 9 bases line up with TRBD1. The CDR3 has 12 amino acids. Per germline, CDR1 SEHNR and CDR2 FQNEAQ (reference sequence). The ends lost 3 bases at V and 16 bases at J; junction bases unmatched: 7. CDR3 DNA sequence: TGTGCCAGCAGCTTCCCGGGACAGGGACAATTCTTC. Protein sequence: CASSFPGQGQFF.

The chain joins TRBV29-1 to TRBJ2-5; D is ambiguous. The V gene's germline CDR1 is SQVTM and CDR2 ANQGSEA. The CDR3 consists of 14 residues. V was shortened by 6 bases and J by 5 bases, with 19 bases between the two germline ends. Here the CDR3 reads CSVPIQWAGETQYF. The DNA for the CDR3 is TGCAGCGTGCCGATCCAGTGGGCTGGGGAGACCCAGTACTTC. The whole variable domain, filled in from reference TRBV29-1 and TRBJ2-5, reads SAVISQKPSRDICQRGTSLTIQCQVDSQVTMMFWYRQQPGQSLTLIATANQGSEATYESGFVIDKFPISRPNLTFSTLTVSNMSPEDSSIYLCSVPIQWAGETQYFGPGTRLLVL.

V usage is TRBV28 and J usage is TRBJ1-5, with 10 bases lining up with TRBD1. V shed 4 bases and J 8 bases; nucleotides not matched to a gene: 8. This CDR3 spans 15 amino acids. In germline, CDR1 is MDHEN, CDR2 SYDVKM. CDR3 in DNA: TGTGCCAGCAGTTACGACAGGGGGCTAGTGAAGCCCCAGCATTTT. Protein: CASSYDRGLVKPQHF. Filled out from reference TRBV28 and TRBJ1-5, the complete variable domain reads DVKVTQSSRYLVKRTGEKVFLECVQDMDHENMFWYRQDPGLGLRLIYFSYDVKMKEKGDIPEGYSVSREKKERFSLILESASTNQTSMYLCASSYDRGLVKPQHFGDGTRLSIL.

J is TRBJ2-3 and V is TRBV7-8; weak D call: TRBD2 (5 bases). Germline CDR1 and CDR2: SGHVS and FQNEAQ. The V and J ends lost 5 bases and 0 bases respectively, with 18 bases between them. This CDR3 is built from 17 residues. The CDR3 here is CASSPAGAGPSTDTQYF. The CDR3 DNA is TGTGCCAGCAGCCCGGCGGGCGCGGGTCCTAGCACAGATACGCAGTATTTT.

The CDR3 DNA is TGTGCCACCGGGCGTCGGGAGGGATCAACCGGGGAGCTGTTTTTT. Protein sequence: CATGRREGSTGELFF. The rearrangement uses TRBV9 and TRBJ2-2; 8 bases are shared with TRBD2. CDR3 length: 15 residues. Trimming removed 9 bases from V and 5 bases from J; junction bases left unmatched: 12. CDR1 SGDLS and CDR2 YYNGEE come from the germline V gene.

The CDR3, as DNA: TGTGCCAGCGGGGCGGGGGCCCCTGAGGGTGAAAAACTGTTTTTT. It yields the protein CASGAGAPEGEKLFF. V usage is TRBV2 and J usage is TRBJ1-4; possibly TRBD1 for D (6 bases). Germline-derived CDR1 and CDR2 are SNHLY and FYNNEI. This CDR3 has 15 residues. Between the trimmed V and J ends, which lost 8 bases and 7 bases, there was a span of 20 bases.

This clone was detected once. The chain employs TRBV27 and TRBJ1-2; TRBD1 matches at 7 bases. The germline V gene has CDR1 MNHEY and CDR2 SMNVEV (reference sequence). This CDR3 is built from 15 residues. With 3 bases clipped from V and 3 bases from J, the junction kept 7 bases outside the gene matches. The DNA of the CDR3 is TGTGCCAGCAGTTTCAGGACAGGAGCTCACTATGGCTACACCTTC. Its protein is CASSFRTGAHYGYTF.

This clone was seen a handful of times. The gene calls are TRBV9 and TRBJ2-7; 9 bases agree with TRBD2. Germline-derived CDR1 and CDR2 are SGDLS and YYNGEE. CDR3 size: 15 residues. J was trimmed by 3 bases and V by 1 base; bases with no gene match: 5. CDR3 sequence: CASSVIPSGVYEQYF. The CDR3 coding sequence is TGTGCCAGCAGCGTAATCCCTAGCGGGGTCTACGAGCAGTACTTC. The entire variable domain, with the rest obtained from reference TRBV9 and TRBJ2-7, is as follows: DSGVTQTPKHLITATGQRVTLRCSPRSGDLSVYWYQQSLDQGLQFLIQYYNGEERAKGNILERFSAQQFPDLHSELNLSSLELGDSALYFCASSVIPSGVYEQYFGPGTRLTVT.

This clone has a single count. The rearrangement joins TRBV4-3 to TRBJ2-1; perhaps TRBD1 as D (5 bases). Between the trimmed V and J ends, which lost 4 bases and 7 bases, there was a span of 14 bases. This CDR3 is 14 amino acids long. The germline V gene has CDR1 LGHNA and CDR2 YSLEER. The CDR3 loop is CASSLSLTANEQFF. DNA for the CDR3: TGCGCCAGCAGCCTCTCTCTGACAGCTAATGAGCAGTTCTTC.